A selection of T cell receptor beta chains follows, all from one sample in a study of T cells in Graves' hyperthyroidism and ophthalmopathy. TCRdb reprocessed the multiplex PCR reads via MiXCR and lists one record per CDR3 protein. This repertoire shows around 600,000 distinct CDR3 sequences, around 15% found once; its top ten account for under 15%. The sample taken for sequencing was blood. These receptors were obtained from a woman in her 50s with Graves' ophthalmopathy. Each CDR3 is given with its conserved first and last residue. D genes are given only for firm matches. Some rows have no size entry. The others give once, few or many, or a class for an expanded clone.

TRBJ1-1 TRBV6-2/TRBV6-3 NA NA TGTGCCAGCAGGTCGGGACACTCGAACACTGAAGCTTTCTTT CASRSGHSNTEAFF
TRBJ2-7 TRBV20-1 NA many TGCAGTGCTAGAGTGCCAGATACCTACGAGCAGTACTTC CSARVPDTYEQYF
TRBJ2-1 TRBV24-1 TRBD2 many TGTGCCACCAGTGATACTTGGGTTCGGCGGGAGAACTACAATGAGCAGTTCTTC CATSDTWVRRENYNEQFF
TRBJ1-5 TRBV10-3 TRBD1 many TGTGCCACCTGGGACAGGGGACAGCCCCAGCATTTT CATWDRGQPQHF
TRBJ2-2 TRBV4-3 NA NA TGCGCCAGCAGCCTTCAAGGTGGGGGAATCACCGGGGAGCTGTTTTTT CASSLQGGGITGELFF
TRBJ2-3 TRBV27 NA many TGTGCCAGCACCTCGTCCAGGACAACAAGCACAGATACGCAGTATTTT CASTSSRTTSTDTQYF
TRBJ2-7 TRBV6-4 TRBD2 NA TGTGCCAGCAGTCCCCTAGCGGGAGAGTCTCCCTACGAGCAGTACTTC CASSPLAGESPYEQYF
TRBJ1-6 TRBV4-1 NA NA TGCGCCAGCAGCCAAGGGGCAGGTACGGATTCACCCCTCCACTTT CASSQGAGTDSPLHF
TRBJ1-5 TRBV30 NA many TGTGCCTGGAGTGAGGGACGCAGCAATCAGCCCCAGCATTTT CAWSEGRSNQPQHF
TRBJ1-1 TRBV19 NA many TGTGCCAGTAGTATACAGGGTAAGAACACTGAAGCTTTCTTT CASSIQGKNTEAFF
TRBJ1-1 TRBV19 NA few TGTGCCAGTATCGGGACGGCTGAGAACACTGAAGCTTTCTTT CASIGTAENTEAFF
TRBJ1-5 TRBV6-2/TRBV6-3 TRBD1 few TGTGCCAGCGGTGACAGGGGGCTCAGTCAGCCCCAGCATTTT CASGDRGLSQPQHF
TRBJ2-7 TRBV10-3 TRBD2 many TGTGCCATCAGTGGGACTAGCGGGAACTACGAGCAGTACTTC CAISGTSGNYEQYF
TRBJ2-2 TRBV12-3/TRBV12-4 NA many TGTGCCAGCAGTTTAGCTGGGAGCACCGGGGAGCTGTTTTTT CASSLAGSTGELFF
TRBJ2-7 TRBV20-1 NA NA TGCAGTGCCCCAGGGCTGGACGGAAGGAGCTCCTACGAGCAGTACTTC CSAPGLDGRSSYEQYF
TRBJ2-3 TRBV27 NA few TGTGCCAGCACCCCGGGACTCCGGACGTTAGATACGCAGTATTTT CASTPGLRTLDTQYF
TRBJ2-5 TRBV19 NA NA TGTGCCAGTAGTATAGGCCAGGGTGGACTATTTGAGACCCAGTACTTC CASSIGQGGLFETQYF
TRBJ2-7 TRBV7-8 NA many TGTGCCAGCAGCTTAGCCCTTAACTACGAGCAGTACTTC CASSLALNYEQYF
TRBJ1-3 TRBV11-2 NA few TGTGCCAGCAGCCCGACTCCCCCAACGGGGTTAAGAAACACCATATATTTT CASSPTPPTGLRNTIYF
TRBJ2-2 TRBV10-3 TRBD2 many TGTGCCATCAGTGGCGGGACTAGCGGGACCTACACCGGGGAGCTGTTTTTT CAISGGTSGTYTGELFF
TRBJ1-1 TRBV28 TRBD1 many TGTGCCAGCAGGGATACAGGGGAATGGACTGAAGCTTTCTTT CASRDTGEWTEAFF
TRBJ1-4 TRBV19 NA NA TGTGCCAGTAGTGGACAACCTTTTGCAACTAATGAAAAACTGTTTTTT CASSGQPFATNEKLFF
TRBJ2-5 TRBV5-6 NA few TGTGCCAGCACCAAAACAACGACAGGTCAAGAGACCCAGTACTTC CASTKTTTGQETQYF
TRBJ2-3 TRBV28 TRBD2 many TGTGCCAGCAGTTTAGTAGCGGGACGTATCGATACGCAGTATTTT CASSLVAGRIDTQYF
TRBJ1-1 TRBV7-9 TRBD1 many TGTGCCAGCAGCTTAGACCTCAGGGGGAGGTACACTGAAGCTTTCTTT CASSLDLRGRYTEAFF
TRBJ1-6 TRBV7-2 NA many TGTGCCAGCAGCTTAGGGGAGGGACGGAATTCACCCCTCCACTTT CASSLGEGRNSPLHF
TRBJ1-4 TRBV5-5 NA many TGTGCCAGCAGCCAGACAGTAAATGAAAAACTGTTTTTT CASSQTVNEKLFF